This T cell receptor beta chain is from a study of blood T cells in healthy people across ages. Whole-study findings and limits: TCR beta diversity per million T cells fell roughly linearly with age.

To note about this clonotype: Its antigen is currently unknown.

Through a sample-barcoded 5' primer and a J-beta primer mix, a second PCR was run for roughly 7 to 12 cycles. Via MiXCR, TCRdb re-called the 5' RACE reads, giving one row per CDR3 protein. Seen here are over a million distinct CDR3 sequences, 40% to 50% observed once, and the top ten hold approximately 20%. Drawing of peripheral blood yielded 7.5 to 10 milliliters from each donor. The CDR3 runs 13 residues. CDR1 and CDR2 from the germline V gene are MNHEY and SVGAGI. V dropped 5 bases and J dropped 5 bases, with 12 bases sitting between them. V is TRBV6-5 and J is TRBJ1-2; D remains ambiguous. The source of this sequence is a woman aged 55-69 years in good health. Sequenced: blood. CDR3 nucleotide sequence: TGTGCCAGCAGTCGGACCCTTTCTTATGGCTACACCTTC. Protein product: CASSRTLSYGYTF.